This TCR beta chain was recorded in a study of shared clonotypes between healthy human individuals. General study points: Sequencing depth was expected to influence donor clonotype sharing. Generation probabilities were higher for clonotypes shared across all four sorted-subset donors than for unshared ones.

As for this clone: Its antigen is not identified.

Germline-derived CDR1 and CDR2 are SGHRS and YFSETQ. V shed 5 bases and J shed 1 base, with 15 bases lying between them. The length of the CDR3 is 15 residues. Terminally differentiated effector memory CD45RA+ cells were excluded by CCR7 positive selection of CD45RO-negative cells. Nashville, Tennessee was home to all donors, each a Caucasian adult. Each sorted subset replicate got 200 ng genomic DNA, roughly 33,000 genomes. Sequenced by immunoSEQ multiplex PCR; TCRdb stores in-frame clones only, minus some. The profile shows some 2 million clones, about 95% of them singletons. The sequenced material came from naive CD8+ T cells sorted from blood. The clonotype comes from a young man in good health. The rearrangement joins TRBV5-1 to TRBJ1-1; D is perhaps TRBD1 (6 bases). CDR3 DNA sequence: TGCGCCAGCAGTGCGGGGGGCGTGGGGAACACTGAAGCTTTCTTT. Protein product: CASSAGGVGNTEAFF.